This TCR beta chain was identified during a study of shared clonotypes between healthy human individuals. Points from the study as a whole: Generation probability values for non-shared clonotypes were lower than those for clonotypes shared by all four donors. A generally larger estimated richness was seen in naive subsets than in memory subsets.

This clone was observed once. As yet, its antigen is unknown. CD45RO-negative CD8 cells positively selected for CCR7 made up the naive population, which excluded terminally differentiated effector memory CD45RA+ cells. Using immunoSEQ multiplex PCR, the repertoire was profiled, and TCRdb retains in-frame clones only, with some absent. Among 660,000 or so clones listed, 95% to 96% were seen once. The origin of this receptor is a woman aged 25 to 39 in good health. Sequenced material: naive CD8+ T cells sorted from blood.

The CDR3 nucleotides are TGTGCCAGCAGTCCCACGAGCGGGAGGGCTGGAGAGACCCAGTACTTC. Its translation is CASSPTSGRAGETQYF. The chain carries TRBV28 and TRBJ2-5, with TRBD2 matching 10 bases. Germline loops: CDR1 MDHEN, CDR2 SYDVKM. With 5 bases clipped from V and 4 bases from J, the junction kept 10 bases outside the gene matches. The CDR3 consists of 16 residues.